These T cell receptor beta chains were read from a single sample in a study of healthy donors' naive CD4 and CD8 T cells. In TCRdb, the reads were re-called with MiXCR into one record per CDR3 protein. The sample lists around 180,000 distinct CDR3 sequences, 65% to 75% occurring once. The sequencing sample was made of naive CD4+ and CD8+ T cells sorted from blood, pooled from several donors. The receptor set was obtained from a pool of human donors in good health; the sample pools cells from several healthy donors. Each CDR3 is given without its conserved first and last residue.

v_gene: TRBV5-6; j_gene: TRBJ2-1; CDR3aa: ASSFGGNEQF
v_gene: TRBV6-5; j_gene: TRBJ1-5; CDR3aa: ASSSWGWDSQNQPQH
v_gene: TRBV29-1; j_gene: TRBJ1-2; CDR3aa: SVDNGANYGYT
v_gene: TRBV5-1; j_gene: TRBJ1-1; CDR3aa: ASSATGPATEAF
v_gene: TRBV12-3/TRBV12-4; j_gene: TRBJ2-3; CDR3aa: ASRLAGGTDTQY
v_gene: TRBV29-1; j_gene: TRBJ1-1; CDR3aa: SVAAVENTEAF
v_gene: TRBV20-1; j_gene: TRBJ2-7; CDR3aa: SARDFQGAYEQY
v_gene: TRBV5-1; j_gene: TRBJ2-1; CDR3aa: ASSLVSGQGAGGEQF
v_gene: TRBV10-3; j_gene: TRBJ2-7; CDR3aa: AIGPITYEQY
v_gene: TRBV29-1; j_gene: TRBJ2-4; CDR3aa: SVERQGAISKNIQY
v_gene: TRBV12-3/TRBV12-4; j_gene: TRBJ1-5; CDR3aa: ASSLAGSGNQPQH
v_gene: TRBV28; j_gene: TRBJ1-1; CDR3aa: ASTQSVSPATEAF
v_gene: TRBV29-1; j_gene: TRBJ1-1; CDR3aa: SGRQIMNTEAF
v_gene: TRBV6-5; j_gene: TRBJ2-3; CDR3aa: AITDRNADTQY
v_gene: TRBV20-1; j_gene: TRBJ2-4; CDR3aa: SASRTPKNIQY
v_gene: TRBV29-1; j_gene: TRBJ2-7; CDR3aa: SVEEGSSHEQY
v_gene: TRBV19; j_gene: TRBJ1-5; CDR3aa: ASSMAPGSNQPQH
v_gene: TRBV12-3/TRBV12-4; j_gene: TRBJ1-5; CDR3aa: ASSLIFEPYQPQH
v_gene: TRBV6-1; j_gene: TRBJ1-2; CDR3aa: ASSEQGYGYT
v_gene: TRBV29-1; j_gene: TRBJ1-1; CDR3aa: SVEAGMNTEAF
v_gene: TRBV19; j_gene: TRBJ2-1; CDR3aa: ASSRHRGDPSYNEQF
v_gene: TRBV20-1; j_gene: TRBJ2-7; CDR3aa: SATWGSSYEQY
v_gene: TRBV27; j_gene: TRBJ2-7; CDR3aa: ASSLRRTSETYEQY
v_gene: TRBV6-5; j_gene: TRBJ1-1; CDR3aa: ASSYSVEATEAF
v_gene: TRBV29-1; j_gene: TRBJ1-1; CDR3aa: GVRGLLTPNTEAF
v_gene: TRBV18; j_gene: TRBJ1-3; CDR3aa: ASSPASGNTIY
v_gene: TRBV27; j_gene: TRBJ2-7; CDR3aa: ASSLYPPSGRDEQY
v_gene: TRBV6-5; j_gene: TRBJ2-7; CDR3aa: ASSYAGLNYEQY
v_gene: TRBV2; j_gene: TRBJ2-7; CDR3aa: ASRDRTSGGSYEQY
v_gene: TRBV11-1; j_gene: TRBJ1-2; CDR3aa: ASSEDTRPNYGHT
v_gene: TRBV5-6; j_gene: TRBJ2-7; CDR3aa: ASSWDLESYEQY
v_gene: TRBV7-9; j_gene: TRBJ1-1; CDR3aa: ASSLDGQGEAF
v_gene: TRBV19; j_gene: TRBJ1-1; CDR3aa: ASNQGPEAF
v_gene: TRBV19; j_gene: TRBJ2-7; CDR3aa: ASSTQNYEQY
v_gene: TRBV12-3/TRBV12-4; j_gene: TRBJ1-1; CDR3aa: ASSLNVGAF
v_gene: TRBV5-1; j_gene: TRBJ2-7; CDR3aa: ASSLTAGSHEQY